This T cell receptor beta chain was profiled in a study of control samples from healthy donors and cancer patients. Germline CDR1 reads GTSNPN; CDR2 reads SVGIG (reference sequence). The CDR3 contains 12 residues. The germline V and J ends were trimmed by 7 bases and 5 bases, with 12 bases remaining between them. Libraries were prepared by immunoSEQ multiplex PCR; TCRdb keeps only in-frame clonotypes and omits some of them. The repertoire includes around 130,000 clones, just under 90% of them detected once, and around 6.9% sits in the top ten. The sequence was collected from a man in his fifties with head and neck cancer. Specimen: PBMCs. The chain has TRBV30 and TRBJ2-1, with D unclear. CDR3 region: CALGLGDNEQFF. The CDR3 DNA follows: TGTGCCTTGGGTCTTGGTGACAATGAGCAGTTCTTC.